This record looks at one TCR beta chain sequence and its context. The entry originates in a study of cytotoxic CD8 clonotypes in ibrutinib-treated CLL. V gave up 3 bases and J gave up 10 bases, with 12 bases separating them. Per germline, CDR1 MDHEN and CDR2 SYDVKM. CDR3 length: 12 residues. Sequencing used immunoSEQ multiplex PCR; TCRdb keeps in-frame clones, though not all of them. The table shows 150,000 or so clones, with 80% occurring only once. The sequenced sample was PBMCs, obtained after 36 months of ibrutinib treatment. The chain is built from TRBV28 and TRBJ1-2, with a tentative D call TRBD1 (5 bases). This receptor was identified in a human donor with chronic lymphocytic leukemia. CDR3 coding DNA: TGTGCCAGCAGTTTCTGGGGGGTCGACTACACCTTC. This codes for CASSFWGVDYTF.